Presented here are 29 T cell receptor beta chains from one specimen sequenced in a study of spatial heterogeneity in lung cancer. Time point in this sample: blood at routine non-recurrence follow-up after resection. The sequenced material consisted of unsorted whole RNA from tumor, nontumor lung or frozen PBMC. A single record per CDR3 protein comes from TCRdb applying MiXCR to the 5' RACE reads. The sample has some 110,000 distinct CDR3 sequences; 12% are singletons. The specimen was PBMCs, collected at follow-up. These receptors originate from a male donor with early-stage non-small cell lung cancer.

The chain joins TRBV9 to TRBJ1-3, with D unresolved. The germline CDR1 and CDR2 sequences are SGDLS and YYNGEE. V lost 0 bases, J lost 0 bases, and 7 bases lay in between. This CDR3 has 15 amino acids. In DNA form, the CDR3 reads TGTGCCAGCAGCGTAGCGAGTTTCTCTGGAAACACCATATATTTT. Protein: CASSVASFSGNTIYF.

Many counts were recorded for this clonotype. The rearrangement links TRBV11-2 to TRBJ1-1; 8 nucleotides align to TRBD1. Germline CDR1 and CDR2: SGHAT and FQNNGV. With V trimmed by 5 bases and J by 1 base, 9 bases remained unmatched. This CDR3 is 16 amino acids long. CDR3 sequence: CASSALRTGWNTEAFF. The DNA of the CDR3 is TGTGCCAGCAGCGCATTAAGGACAGGGTGGAACACTGAAGCTTTCTTT.

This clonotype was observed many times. The CDR3, as DNA: TGTGCCACCAGCAGAGAAGGGACAGGGGGAGAAAAACTGTTTTTT. It codes for CATSREGTGGEKLFF. The chain uses TRBV15 and TRBJ1-4; TRBD1 matches at 11 bases. The CDR3 has 15 residues. V trimming: 0 bases; J trimming: 8 bases; junction bases outside the gene matches: 2. CDR1 and CDR2 (germline): LNHNV, YYDKDF (reference sequence). The full variable domain, completed using reference TRBV15 and TRBJ1-4, is DAMVIQNPRYQVTQFGKPVTLSCSQTLNHNVMYWYQQKSSQAPKLLFHYYDKDFNNEADTPDNFQSRRPNTSFCFLDIRSPGLGDTAMYLCATSREGTGGEKLFFGSGTQLSVL.

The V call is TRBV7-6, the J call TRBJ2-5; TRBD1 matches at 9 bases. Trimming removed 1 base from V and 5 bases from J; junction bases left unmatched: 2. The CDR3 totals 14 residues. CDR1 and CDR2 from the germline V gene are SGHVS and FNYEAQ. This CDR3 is CASSLETGGETQYF. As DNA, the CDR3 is TGTGCCAGCAGCTTAGAGACAGGGGGGGAGACCCAGTACTTC.

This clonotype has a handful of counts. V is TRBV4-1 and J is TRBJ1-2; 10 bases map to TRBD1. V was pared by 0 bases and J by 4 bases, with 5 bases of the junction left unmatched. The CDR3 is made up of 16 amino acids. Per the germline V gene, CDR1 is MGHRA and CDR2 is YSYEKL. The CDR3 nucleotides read TGCGCCAGCAGCCAAGAAGGGACAGGGGCTTTCTATGGCTACACCTTC. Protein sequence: CASSQEGTGAFYGYTF.

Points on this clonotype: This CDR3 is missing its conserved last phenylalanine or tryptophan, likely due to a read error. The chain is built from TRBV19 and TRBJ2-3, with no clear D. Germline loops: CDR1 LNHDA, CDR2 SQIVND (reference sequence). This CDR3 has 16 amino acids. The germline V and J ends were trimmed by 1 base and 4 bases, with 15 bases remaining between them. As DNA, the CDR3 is TGTGCCAGTAGTATAGCGGTCACAAGGATAGCAGATACGCAGTATTTG. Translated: CASSIAVTRIADTQYL.

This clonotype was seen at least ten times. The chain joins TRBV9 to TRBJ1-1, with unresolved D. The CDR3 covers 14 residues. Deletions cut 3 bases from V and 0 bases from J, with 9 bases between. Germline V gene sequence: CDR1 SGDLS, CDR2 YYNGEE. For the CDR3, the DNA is TGTGCCAGCAGCGCGGGATTTCTGAACACTGAAGCTTTCTTT. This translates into CASSAGFLNTEAFF.

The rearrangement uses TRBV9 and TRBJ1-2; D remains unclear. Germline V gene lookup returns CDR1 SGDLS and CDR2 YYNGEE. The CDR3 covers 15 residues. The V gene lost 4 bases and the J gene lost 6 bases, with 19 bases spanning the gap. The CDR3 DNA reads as TGTGCCAGCAGCCCTAGCTGGTCCAAGAGTGATGGCTACACCTTC. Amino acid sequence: CASSPSWSKSDGYTF. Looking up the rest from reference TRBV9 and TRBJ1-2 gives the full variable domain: DSGVTQTPKHLITATGQRVTLRCSPRSGDLSVYWYQQSLDQGLQFLIQYYNGEERAKGNILERFSAQQFPDLHSELNLSSLELGDSALYFCASSPSWSKSDGYTFGSGTRLTVV.

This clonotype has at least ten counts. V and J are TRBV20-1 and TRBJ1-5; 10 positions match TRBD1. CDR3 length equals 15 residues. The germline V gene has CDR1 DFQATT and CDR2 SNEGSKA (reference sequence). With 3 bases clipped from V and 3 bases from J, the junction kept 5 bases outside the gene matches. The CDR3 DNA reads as TGCAGTGCTAGTAGGGACAGGGGCCCCAATCAGCCCCAGCATTTT. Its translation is CSASRDRGPNQPQHF.

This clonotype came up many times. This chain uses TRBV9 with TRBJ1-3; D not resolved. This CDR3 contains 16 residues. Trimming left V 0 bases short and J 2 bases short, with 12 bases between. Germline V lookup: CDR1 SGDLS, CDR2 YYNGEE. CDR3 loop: CASSVVAEPPGNTIYF. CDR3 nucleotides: TGTGCCAGCAGCGTAGTAGCCGAACCGCCTGGAAACACCATATATTTT.

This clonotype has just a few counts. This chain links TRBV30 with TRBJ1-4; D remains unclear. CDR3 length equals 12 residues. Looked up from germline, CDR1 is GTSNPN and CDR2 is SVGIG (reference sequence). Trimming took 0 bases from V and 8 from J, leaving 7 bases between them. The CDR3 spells CAWSVPGEKLFF. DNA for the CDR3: TGTGCCTGGAGTGTACCGGGGGAAAAACTGTTTTTT. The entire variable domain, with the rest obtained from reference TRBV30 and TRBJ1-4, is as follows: SQTIHQWPATLVQPVGSPLSLECTVEGTSNPNLYWYRQAAGRGLQLLFYSVGIGQISSEVPQNLSASRPQDRQFILSSKKLLLSDSGFYLCAWSVPGEKLFFGSGTQLSVL.

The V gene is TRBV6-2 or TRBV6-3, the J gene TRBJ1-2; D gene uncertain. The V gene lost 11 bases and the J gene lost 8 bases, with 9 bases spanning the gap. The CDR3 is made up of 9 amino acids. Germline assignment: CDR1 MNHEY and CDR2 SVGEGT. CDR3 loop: CAPRGGYTF. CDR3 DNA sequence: TGTGCCCCCCGGGGAGGCTACACCTTC.

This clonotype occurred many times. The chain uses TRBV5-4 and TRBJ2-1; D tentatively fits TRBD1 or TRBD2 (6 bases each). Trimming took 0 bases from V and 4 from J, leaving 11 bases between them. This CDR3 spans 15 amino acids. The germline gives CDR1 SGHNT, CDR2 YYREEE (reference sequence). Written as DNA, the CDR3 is TGTGCCAGCAGCTTGGGGGGGGCCTTATACAATGAGCAGTTCTTC. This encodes CASSLGGALYNEQFF.

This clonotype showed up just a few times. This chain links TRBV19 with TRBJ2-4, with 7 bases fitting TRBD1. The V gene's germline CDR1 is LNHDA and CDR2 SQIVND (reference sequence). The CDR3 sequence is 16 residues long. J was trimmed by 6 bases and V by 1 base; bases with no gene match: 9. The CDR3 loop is CASSIAAPGQRNIQYF. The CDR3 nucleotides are TGTGCCAGTAGTATAGCAGCTCCGGGACAGCGAAACATTCAGTACTTC.

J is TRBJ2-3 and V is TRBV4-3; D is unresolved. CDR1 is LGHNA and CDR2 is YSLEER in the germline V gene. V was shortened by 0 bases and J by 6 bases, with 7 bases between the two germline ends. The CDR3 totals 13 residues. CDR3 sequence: CASSQEPLDTQYF. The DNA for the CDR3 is TGCGCCAGCAGCCAAGAGCCCTTGGATACGCAGTATTTT.

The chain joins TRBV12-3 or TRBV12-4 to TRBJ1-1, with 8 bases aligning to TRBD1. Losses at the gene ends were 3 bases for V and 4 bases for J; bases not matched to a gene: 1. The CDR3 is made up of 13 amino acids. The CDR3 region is CASSFQGATEAFF. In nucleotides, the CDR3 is TGTGCCAGCAGTTTCCAGGGGGCCACTGAAGCTTTCTTT.

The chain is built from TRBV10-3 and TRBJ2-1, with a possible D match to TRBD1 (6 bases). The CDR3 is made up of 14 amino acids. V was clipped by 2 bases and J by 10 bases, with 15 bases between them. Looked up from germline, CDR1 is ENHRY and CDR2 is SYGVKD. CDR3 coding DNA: TGTGCCATCAGTGAGGCTAACCAGGGACAAGAGCAGTTCTTC. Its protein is CAISEANQGQEQFF.

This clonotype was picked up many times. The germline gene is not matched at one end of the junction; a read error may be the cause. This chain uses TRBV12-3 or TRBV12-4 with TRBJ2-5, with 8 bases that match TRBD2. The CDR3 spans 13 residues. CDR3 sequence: CASRLAGKETQYF. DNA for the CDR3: TGTGCCAGCAGATTAGCGGGAAAGGAGACCCAGTACTTC.

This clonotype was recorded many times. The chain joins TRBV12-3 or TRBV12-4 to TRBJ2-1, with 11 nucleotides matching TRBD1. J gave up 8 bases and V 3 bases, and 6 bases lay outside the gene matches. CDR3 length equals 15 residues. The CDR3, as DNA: TGTGCCAGCAGTTTTGGGACAGGGGGTCGGTATGAGCAGTTCTTC. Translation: CASSFGTGGRYEQFF.

The CDR3 sequence is CASSLAGRGEQYF. In nucleotides, the CDR3 is TGTGCCAGCAGCTTGGCTGGAAGGGGCGAGCAGTACTTC. The chain joins TRBV5-6 to TRBJ2-7, with D perhaps TRBD1 (5 bases). Germline V gives CDR1 SGHDT, CDR2 YYEEEE. The CDR3 covers 13 residues. Trimming removed 0 bases at V and 6 bases at J, with 10 bases between.

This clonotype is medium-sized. The DNA of the CDR3 is TGCGCCAGCAGCTCGAGTCCGGGACAGAGCTGGCACACTGAAGCTTTCTTT. Translated, it gives CASSSSPGQSWHTEAFF. The chain joins TRBV5-1 to TRBJ1-1; 7 bases match TRBD1. Germline V gene data show CDR1 as SGHRS and CDR2 as YFSETQ. V lost 3 bases and J lost 3; bases outside the gene matches: 14. The CDR3 extends over 17 amino acids.

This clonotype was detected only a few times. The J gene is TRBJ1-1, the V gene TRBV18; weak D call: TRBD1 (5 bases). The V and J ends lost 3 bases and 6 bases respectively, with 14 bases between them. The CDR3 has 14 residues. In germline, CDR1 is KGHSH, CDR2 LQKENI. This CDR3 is CASSPRGEVSEAFF. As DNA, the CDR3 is TGTGCCAGCTCACCTAGGGGCGAAGTCTCTGAAGCTTTCTTT.

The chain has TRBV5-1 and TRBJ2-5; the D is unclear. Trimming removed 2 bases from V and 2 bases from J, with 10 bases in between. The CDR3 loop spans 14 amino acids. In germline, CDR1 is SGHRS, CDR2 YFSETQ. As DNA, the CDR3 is TGCGCCAGCAGCTTCCCGACCGAGCAAGAGACCCAGTACTTC. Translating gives CASSFPTEQETQYF.

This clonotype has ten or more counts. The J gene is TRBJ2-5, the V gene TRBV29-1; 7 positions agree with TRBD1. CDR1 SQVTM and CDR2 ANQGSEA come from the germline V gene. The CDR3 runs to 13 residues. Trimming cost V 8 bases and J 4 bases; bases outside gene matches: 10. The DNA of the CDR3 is TGCAGCACCCGACAGGGCGGACGAGAGACCCAGTACTTC. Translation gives CSTRQGGRETQYF.

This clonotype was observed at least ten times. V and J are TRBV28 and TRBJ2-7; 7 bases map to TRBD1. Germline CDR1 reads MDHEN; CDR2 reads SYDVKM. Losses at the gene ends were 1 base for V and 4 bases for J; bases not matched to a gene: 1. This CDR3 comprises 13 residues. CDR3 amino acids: CASSLSRGYEQYF. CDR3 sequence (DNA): TGTGCCAGCAGTTTATCCAGGGGGTACGAGCAGTACTTC. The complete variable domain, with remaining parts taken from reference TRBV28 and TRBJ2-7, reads DVKVTQSSRYLVKRTGEKVFLECVQDMDHENMFWYRQDPGLGLRLIYFSYDVKMKEKGDIPEGYSVSREKKERFSLILESASTNQTSMYLCASSLSRGYEQYFGPGTRLTVT.

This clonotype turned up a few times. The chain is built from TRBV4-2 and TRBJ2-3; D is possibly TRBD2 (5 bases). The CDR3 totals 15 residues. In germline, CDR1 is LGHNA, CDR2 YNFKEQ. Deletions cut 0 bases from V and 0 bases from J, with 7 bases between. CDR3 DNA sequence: TGTGCCAGCAGCCAAGAAGGCGGGAGCACAGATACGCAGTATTTT. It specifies CASSQEGGSTDTQYF.

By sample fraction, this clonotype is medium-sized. The DNA for the CDR3 is TGCAGTGCTAGAGATCAAGGGCGAGCGGGGGGTCACACCGGGGAGCTGTTTTTT. It translates to CSARDQGRAGGHTGELFF. The chain is built from TRBV20-1 and TRBJ2-2; TRBD2 matches at 9 bases. The CDR3 has 18 residues. From germline, CDR1 is DFQATT and CDR2 SNEGSKA (reference sequence). V was clipped by 0 bases and J by 3 bases; unmatched bases: 11.

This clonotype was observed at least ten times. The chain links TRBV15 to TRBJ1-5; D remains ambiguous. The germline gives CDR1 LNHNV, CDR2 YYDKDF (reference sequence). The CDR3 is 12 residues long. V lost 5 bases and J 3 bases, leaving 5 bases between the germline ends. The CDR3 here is CATSPTNQPQHF. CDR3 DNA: TGTGCCACCAGCCCGACCAATCAGCCCCAGCATTTT. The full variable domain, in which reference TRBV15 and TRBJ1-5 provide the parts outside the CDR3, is DAMVIQNPRYQVTQFGKPVTLSCSQTLNHNVMYWYQQKSSQAPKLLFHYYDKDFNNEADTPDNFQSRRPNTSFCFLDIRSPGLGDTAMYLCATSPTNQPQHFGDGTRLSIL.

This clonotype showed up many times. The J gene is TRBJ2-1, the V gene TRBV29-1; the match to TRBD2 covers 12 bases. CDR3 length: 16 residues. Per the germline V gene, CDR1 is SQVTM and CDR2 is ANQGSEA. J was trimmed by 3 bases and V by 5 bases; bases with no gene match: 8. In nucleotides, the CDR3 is TGCAGCGTTAGGTCTAGCGGGGGGGCCCACTACAATGAGCAGTTCTTC. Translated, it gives CSVRSSGGAHYNEQFF.